This T cell receptor (beta chain) was found in a study of cytomegalovirus exposure and HLA in healthy donors. This CDR3 is built from 16 residues. Germline assignment: CDR1 LGHNA and CDR2 YNFKEQ. Trimming stripped 1 base from V and 2 bases from J, with 12 bases between. 60 Vbeta and 13 Jbeta primers were used in PCR. The data were produced by immunoSEQ multiplex PCR, yet TCRdb's version contains in-frame clones alone and is incomplete. The table lists about 210,000 clones, 60% to 80% of them singletons, with approximately 2% in the top ten. This clone is a singleton in its sample. Source material: PBMCs. V and J are TRBV4-2 and TRBJ2-1; D is perhaps TRBD2 (5 bases). The sequence derives from a male donor in good health and CMV-seronegative. DNA for the CDR3: TGTGCCAGCAGCCAAGGTTCCCCCGGGGCCTACAATGAGCAGTTCTTC. Its protein is CASSQGSPGAYNEQFF.